Each of the 17 T cell receptor beta chains below was sequenced from the same sample in a study of regulatory T cells in long-lasting Graves disease. TCR beta libraries were built with iRepertoire HTBI primers and Arm-PCR of CDR3 regions. MiXCR was run by TCRdb on the multiplex PCR reads, yielding one entry per CDR3 protein. Among 300,000 to 500,000 distinct CDR3 sequences listed, more than 20% were seen once. Regarding time point: persistent/refractory GD, antithyroid drugs over 5 years with positive TRAb. Making the TCR library involved RNA that had been extracted from PBMCs. Sequenced material: peripheral blood mononuclear cells (PBMCs), taken when the disease was refractory, from a patient treated with antithyroid drugs. Receptor source: a female donor with Graves disease.

This clonotype was observed at least ten times. This chain links TRBV12-3 or TRBV12-4 with TRBJ1-5; 9 bases are a match to TRBD1. J gave up 5 bases and V 6 bases, and 8 bases lay outside the gene matches. This CDR3 is 15 amino acids long. The CDR3 is CASRQGQGLHQPQHF. CDR3 in DNA: TGTGCCAGCAGACAAGGACAGGGGCTACATCAGCCCCAGCATTTT.

A few counts support this clonotype. The V and J genes are TRBV2 and TRBJ2-7; TRBD1 might be the D (6 bases). The CDR3 has 16 amino acids. The germline V gene has CDR1 SNHLY and CDR2 FYNNEI. V was trimmed by 6 bases and J by 0 bases, leaving 18 bases between them. The CDR3 is CASSLSSRDNSYEQYF. CDR3 DNA: TGTGCCAGCAGCCTCTCCTCCCGGGACAACTCCTACGAGCAGTACTTC.

The J gene is TRBJ2-5, the V gene TRBV5-1; the D gene is possibly TRBD1 (5 bases). The J call may be in error: the DNA end matches TRBJ2-1 better. Germline loops: CDR1 SGHRS, CDR2 YFSETQ. The CDR3 totals 15 residues. As DNA, the CDR3 is TGCGCCAGCAGCTTGTCAGGACACCCTAGCAATGAGCAGTTCTTC. Translating gives CASSLSGHPSNEQFF.

The chain carries TRBV2 and TRBJ2-3, with 8 bases lining up with TRBD1. The V segment lost 5 bases and the J segment 7 bases; nucleotides outside the gene matches: 11. CDR3 length equals 15 residues. Germline V gene sequence: CDR1 SNHLY, CDR2 FYNNEI. DNA of the CDR3: TGTGCCAGCAGTATTGGACAGGGAGGTCGGAATACGCAGTATTTT. Translating gives CASSIGQGGRNTQYF.

This clonotype came up a few times. CDR3 in amino acids: CASSPLKGSNEKLFF. The DNA for the CDR3 is TGTGCCAGCAGCCCGCTAAAGGGCTCTAATGAAAAACTGTTTTTT. The rearrangement joins TRBV4-2 to TRBJ1-4; D is unclear. The V gene lost 4 bases and the J gene lost 3 bases, with 12 bases spanning the gap. The CDR3 extends over 15 amino acids. CDR1 is LGHNA and CDR2 is YNFKEQ in the germline V gene.

This clonotype was seen a handful of times. V usage is TRBV29-1 and J usage is TRBJ1-5, with D hard to call. The CDR3 spans 15 residues. Germline V gene sequence: CDR1 SQVTM, CDR2 ANQGSEA. V lost 2 bases and J lost 0, with 11 bases in between. In DNA, the CDR3 is TGCAGCGTTGAACGGAGGGTCTATAGCAATCAGCCCCAGCATTTT. This encodes CSVERRVYSNQPQHF.

The chain combines TRBV5-1 with TRBJ2-3, with 10 bases that match TRBD2. Germline trimming cut 2 bases from V and 4 bases from J; bases unmatched to any gene: 4. The CDR3 sequence is 15 residues long. Germline V gene sequence: CDR1 SGHRS, CDR2 YFSETQ. The CDR3 here is CASSFLAGVADTQYF. In DNA, the CDR3 is TGCGCCAGCAGCTTCCTAGCGGGAGTGGCAGATACGCAGTATTTT. Variable domain in full (rest from reference TRBV5-1 and TRBJ2-3): KAGVTQTPRYLIKTRGQQVTLSCSPISGHRSVSWYQQTPGQGLQFLFEYFSETQRNKGNFPGRFSGRQFSNSRSEMNVSTLELGDSALYLCASSFLAGVADTQYFGPGTRLTVL.

In its sample, this clonotype was seen many times. This chain joins TRBV10-2 and TRBJ2-7, with D unclear. With 7 bases removed from V and 2 bases from J, the gap between germline ends came to 6 bases. Looked up from germline, CDR1 is WSHSY and CDR2 is SAAADI. The CDR3 consists of 11 residues. The CDR3 region is CASTQTYEQYF. Written as DNA, the CDR3 is TGCGCCAGCACCCAAACCTACGAGCAGTACTTC.

In its sample, this clonotype was seen many times. The chain couples TRBV7-2 to TRBJ2-7; D remains ambiguous. Germline V gene lookup returns CDR1 SGHTA and CDR2 FQGNSA. CDR3 size: 15 residues. The V end was cut by 1 base, the J end by 3 bases, with 13 bases between. In nucleotides, the CDR3 is TGTGCCAGCAGCTTAGGGATGGGAAGAGGCTACGAGCAGTACTTC. Translation gives CASSLGMGRGYEQYF.

The rearrangement joins TRBV3-1 to TRBJ2-7; D ambiguous. Germline loops: CDR1 LGHDT, CDR2 YNNKEL (reference sequence). The length of the CDR3 is 14 residues. Between the trimmed V and J ends, which lost 8 bases and 2 bases, there was a span of 16 bases. The CDR3 DNA sequence: TGTGCCAGCCGGAGTTCCCTGAGTGCCTACGAGCAGTACTTC. Protein: CASRSSLSAYEQYF.

The genes are TRBV13 and TRBJ2-5; D is unresolved. TRBJ2-1 matches the DNA end more closely, so the J call is doubtful. CDR3 length: 14 amino acids. Germline V gene sequence: CDR1 PRHDT, CDR2 FYEKMQ (reference sequence). The CDR3 region is CASSLLYDPGEQFF. The CDR3 coding sequence is TGTGCCAGCAGCTTGTTATATGACCCAGGTGAGCAGTTCTTC.

The rearrangement links TRBV27 to TRBJ1-4; 10 nucleotides align to TRBD1. Germline lookup yields CDR1 MNHEY and CDR2 SMNVEV (reference sequence). This CDR3 has 15 amino acids. Trimming removed 4 bases from V and 8 bases from J; junction bases left unmatched: 7. CDR3 amino acids: CASSSFGTGDEKLFF. The CDR3 region has the DNA TGTGCCAGCAGTTCCTTCGGGACAGGGGACGAAAAACTGTTTTTT. Together with reference TRBV27 and TRBJ1-4, the CDR3 gives the full variable domain: EAQVTQNPRYLITVTGKKLTVTCSQNMNHEYMSWYRQDPGLGLRQIYYSMNVEVTDKGDVPEGYKVSRKEKRNFPLILESPSPNQTSLYFCASSSFGTGDEKLFFGSGTQLSVL.

V is TRBV7-9 and J is TRBJ2-2; D gene uncertain. The CDR3 runs 12 residues. V shed 3 bases and J shed 7 bases, with 6 bases lying between them. Germline values: CDR1 SEHNR, CDR2 FQNEAQ (reference sequence). The CDR3 DNA reads as TGTGCCAGCAGCTTCGACCTCGGGGAGCTGTTTTTT. Residues: CASSFDLGELFF.

The J gene is TRBJ2-3, the V gene TRBV7-2; D not resolved. This CDR3 is built from 13 residues. The V end lost 6 bases, the J end lost 3 bases, and 10 bases lay between the germline ends. The germline V gene has CDR1 SGHTA and CDR2 FQGNSA. The CDR3 loop is CASRWKGTDTQYF. DNA for the CDR3: TGTGCCAGCAGGTGGAAGGGAACAGATACGCAGTATTTT.

This clonotype was counted ten times or more. The chain uses TRBV14 and TRBJ1-1; no clear D. The ends were cut back, 5 bases at V and 2 bases at J, with 9 bases in the middle. CDR3 length equals 13 residues. Germline V lookup: CDR1 SGHDN, CDR2 FVKESK. The CDR3 coding sequence is TGTGCCAGCAGCTTAAAGTCAAACACTGAAGCTTTCTTT. Amino acid sequence: CASSLKSNTEAFF.

This clonotype was recorded at least ten times. The rearrangement joins TRBV28 to TRBJ2-5, with D hard to call. The V end was cut by 4 bases, the J end by 3 bases, with 12 bases between. In germline, CDR1 is MDHEN, CDR2 SYDVKM. This CDR3 is 14 amino acids long. DNA of the CDR3: TGTGCCAGCAGTTCGGTTTTATCCGAAGAGACCCAGTACTTC. Translating gives CASSSVLSEETQYF.

Comments on this clonotype: A read error may account for a junction end that differs from germline. The genes are TRBV6-9 and TRBJ2-5; possibly TRBD1 for D (6 bases). The CDR3 loop spans 14 amino acids. Germline assignment: CDR1 MNHGY and CDR2 SVAAGI. CDR3 in amino acids: CASSYPDSKETHYF. CDR3 sequence (DNA): TGTGCCAGCAGTTATCCGGACAGCAAAGAGACCCATTACTTC.